The rows below give T cell receptor beta chains drawn from one sample of a study of blood T cell repertoires in COVID-19. Here immunoSEQ multiplex PCR was the method, and the copy in TCRdb shows in-frame clones only, minus some. The data hold roughly 210,000 clones, with under 90% observed a single time. The sequenced sample was peripheral blood. These receptors all come from a woman older than 75 with COVID-19, enrolled during active disease. Each CDR3 is given with its conserved first and last residue. Each record gives: clone size, V gene, D gene, J gene, CDR3 protein, CDR3 DNA. D genes are given only for firm matches. Size values are once, few and many counts, or a class for expanded clones, and some rows have none.

abundance: .; v_gene: TRBV4-1; d_gene: TRBD1; j_gene: TRBJ1-6; CDR3aa: CASSQGDRAYSPLHF; CDR3nt: TGCGCCAGCAGCCAAGGGGACAGGGCTTATTCACCCCTCCACTTT
abundance: .; v_gene: TRBV2; d_gene: .; j_gene: TRBJ1-5; CDR3aa: CASSEGPGQPQHF; CDR3nt: TGTGCCAGCAGTGAAGGACCCGGGCAGCCCCAGCATTTT
abundance: .; v_gene: TRBV11-3; d_gene: .; j_gene: TRBJ2-2; CDR3aa: CASSLSVGVAGELFF; CDR3nt: TGTGCCAGCAGCTTGAGCGTCGGGGTGGCCGGGGAGCTGTTTTTT
abundance: .; v_gene: TRBV7-2; d_gene: .; j_gene: TRBJ2-5; CDR3aa: CASSLGWGRGQETQYF; CDR3nt: TGTGCCAGCAGCTTAGGATGGGGCAGGGGCCAAGAGACCCAGTACTTC
abundance: .; v_gene: TRBV7-2; d_gene: .; j_gene: TRBJ2-3; CDR3aa: CASRREVTDTQYF; CDR3nt: TGTGCCAGCAGGAGGGAAGTCACAGATACGCAGTATTTT
abundance: .; v_gene: TRBV5-1; d_gene: TRBD1; j_gene: TRBJ1-2; CDR3aa: CASSSQTGGSGYTF; CDR3nt: TGCGCCAGCAGCTCACAGACAGGGGGTAGTGGCTACACCTTC
abundance: few; v_gene: TRBV7-9; d_gene: TRBD2; j_gene: TRBJ2-7; CDR3aa: CASSPTSGHVKYEQYF; CDR3nt: TGTGCCAGCAGCCCCACTAGCGGGCATGTGAAGTACGAGCAGTACTTC
abundance: .; v_gene: TRBV7-9; d_gene: TRBD1; j_gene: TRBJ1-5; CDR3aa: CASSAQGNQPQHF; CDR3nt: TGTGCCAGCAGCGCACAGGGGAATCAGCCCCAGCATTTT
abundance: few; v_gene: TRBV19; d_gene: TRBD2; j_gene: TRBJ2-2; CDR3aa: CASSIRRGDRSGELFF; CDR3nt: TGTGCCAGTAGTATTCGGCGGGGGGATAGGTCCGGGGAGCTGTTTTTT
abundance: .; v_gene: TRBV5-1; d_gene: .; j_gene: TRBJ2-2; CDR3aa: CASSVRSVGGMGSGELFF; CDR3nt: TGCGCCAGCAGCGTGAGGAGTGTAGGGGGAATGGGATCCGGGGAGCTGTTTTTT
abundance: .; v_gene: TRBV6-1; d_gene: .; j_gene: TRBJ2-1; CDR3aa: CASSDRGSVLSSYNEQFF; CDR3nt: TGTGCCAGCAGTGATAGGGGCTCGGTACTCAGCTCCTACAATGAGCAGTTCTTC
abundance: .; v_gene: TRBV9; d_gene: TRBD2; j_gene: TRBJ2-1; CDR3aa: CAGMSGGPSGSYNEQFF; CDR3nt: TGTGCCGGAATGAGCGGGGGCCCCTCCGGCTCCTACAATGAGCAGTTCTTC
abundance: .; v_gene: TRBV11-2; d_gene: TRBD1; j_gene: TRBJ1-1; CDR3aa: CASSHGWDRGYTEAFF; CDR3nt: TGTGCCAGCAGCCATGGCTGGGACAGGGGTTACACTGAAGCTTTCTTT
abundance: .; v_gene: TRBV28; d_gene: TRBD1; j_gene: TRBJ1-4; CDR3aa: CASSPSDRLNEKLFF; CDR3nt: TGTGCCAGCAGTCCCTCGGACAGGCTTAATGAAAAACTGTTTTTT
abundance: few; v_gene: TRBV9; d_gene: .; j_gene: TRBJ1-5; CDR3aa: CASSGGGVSNQPQHF; CDR3nt: TGTGCCAGCAGCGGGGGAGGGGTGAGCAATCAGCCCCAGCATTTT
abundance: .; v_gene: TRBV5-1; d_gene: .; j_gene: TRBJ1-1; CDR3aa: CASRTGQNTEAFF; CDR3nt: TGCGCCAGCAGAACGGGACAGAACACTGAAGCTTTCTTT
abundance: .; v_gene: TRBV28; d_gene: TRBD1; j_gene: TRBJ1-5; CDR3aa: CASTGVQQPQHF; CDR3nt: TGTGCCAGTACAGGGGTCCAGCAGCCCCAGCATTTT
abundance: few; v_gene: TRBV7-8; d_gene: TRBD1; j_gene: TRBJ1-5; CDR3aa: CASSPSTGFAQHF; CDR3nt: TGTGCCAGCAGCCCCTCGACAGGGTTCGCCCAGCATTTT
abundance: once; v_gene: TRBV6-6; d_gene: TRBD1; j_gene: TRBJ1-6; CDR3aa: CASRGDRGNNSPLHF; CDR3nt: TGTGCCAGCAGGGGGGACAGGGGAAACAATTCACCCCTCCACTTT
abundance: .; v_gene: TRBV7-7; d_gene: .; j_gene: TRBJ2-2; CDR3aa: CASSLAPGNTGELFF; CDR3nt: TGTGCTAGCAGCTTAGCGCCAGGGAACACCGGGGAGCTGTTTTTT
abundance: .; v_gene: TRBV4-3; d_gene: .; j_gene: TRBJ2-3; CDR3aa: CASSPQISSTDTQYF; CDR3nt: TGCGCCAGCAGCCCGCAGATTTCGAGCACAGATACGCAGTATTTT
abundance: .; v_gene: TRBV6-5; d_gene: .; j_gene: TRBJ1-1; CDR3aa: CAIRGGMNTEAFF; CDR3nt: TGTGCCATAAGGGGGGGTATGAACACTGAAGCTTTCTTT
abundance: few; v_gene: TRBV19; d_gene: TRBD1; j_gene: TRBJ2-3; CDR3aa: CASRDRGSTDTQYF; CDR3nt: TGTGCCAGTAGGGACAGGGGCAGCACAGATACGCAGTATTTT
abundance: .; v_gene: TRBV7-2; d_gene: TRBD1; j_gene: TRBJ1-6; CDR3aa: CASSSTGGVQGSPLHF; CDR3nt: TGTGCCAGCAGTTCGACAGGGGGCGTTCAGGGTTCACCCCTCCACTTT
abundance: few; v_gene: TRBV18; d_gene: TRBD1; j_gene: TRBJ1-1; CDR3aa: CASSPETGGTEAFF; CDR3nt: TGTGCCAGCTCACCGGAGACAGGGGGCACTGAAGCTTTCTTT
abundance: few; v_gene: TRBV28; d_gene: .; j_gene: TRBJ1-2; CDR3aa: CASSLFAGDYGYTF; CDR3nt: TGTGCCAGCAGTTTATTCGCAGGGGACTATGGCTACACCTTC
abundance: .; v_gene: TRBV28; d_gene: .; j_gene: TRBJ1-1; CDR3aa: CASPPRIGVNTEAFF; CDR3nt: TGTGCCAGCCCCCCCCGGATAGGGGTAAACACTGAAGCTTTCTTT
abundance: .; v_gene: TRBV4-1; d_gene: TRBD1; j_gene: TRBJ2-5; CDR3aa: CASSQDMRGLGETQYF; CDR3nt: TGCGCCAGCAGCCAAGATATGAGGGGGCTTGGAGAGACCCAGTACTTC
abundance: once; v_gene: TRBV5-1; d_gene: .; j_gene: TRBJ2-2; CDR3aa: CASSPGSTGELFF; CDR3nt: TGCGCCAGCAGCCCGGGATCCACCGGGGAGCTGTTTTTT
abundance: .; v_gene: TRBV12-3/TRBV12-4; d_gene: TRBD1; j_gene: TRBJ1-2; CDR3aa: CASSGTGGGYTF; CDR3nt: TGTGCCAGCAGTGGAACAGGGGGCGGCTACACCTTC
abundance: .; v_gene: TRBV6-5; d_gene: .; j_gene: TRBJ1-6; CDR3aa: CASREGVSYNSPLHF; CDR3nt: TGTGCCAGCAGAGAGGGGGTTTCCTATAATTCACCCCTCCACTTT
abundance: .; v_gene: TRBV10-1; d_gene: TRBD1; j_gene: TRBJ1-1; CDR3aa: CASSDRGQTEAFF; CDR3nt: TGCGCCAGCAGTGATCGGGGACAGACTGAAGCTTTCTTT
abundance: .; v_gene: TRBV28; d_gene: .; j_gene: TRBJ1-5; CDR3aa: CASRSLNQPQHF; CDR3nt: TGTGCCAGCAGGTCCCTTAATCAGCCCCAGCATTTT
abundance: .; v_gene: TRBV7-6; d_gene: .; j_gene: TRBJ1-5; CDR3aa: CASSSSGGPQHF; CDR3nt: TGTGCCAGCAGCTCTTCGGGGGGGCCCCAGCATTTT
abundance: once; v_gene: TRBV2; d_gene: .; j_gene: TRBJ1-2; CDR3aa: CASSASGNGYTF; CDR3nt: TGTGCCAGCAGTGCCTCAGGGAACGGCTACACCTTC
abundance: .; v_gene: TRBV7-9; d_gene: .; j_gene: TRBJ2-5; CDR3aa: CASSPLLGSQETQYF; CDR3nt: TGTGCCAGCAGCCCGCTATTGGGGAGCCAAGAGACCCAGTACTTC
abundance: .; v_gene: TRBV7-9; d_gene: .; j_gene: TRBJ1-1; CDR3aa: CASSHDVVGGWNTEAFF; CDR3nt: TGTGCCAGCAGCCACGACGTGGTTGGGGGGTGGAACACTGAAGCTTTCTTT
abundance: once; v_gene: TRBV29-1; d_gene: .; j_gene: TRBJ1-5; CDR3aa: CSVAGSNQPQHF; CDR3nt: TGCAGCGTTGCCGGTAGCAATCAGCCCCAGCATTTT
abundance: .; v_gene: TRBV4-1; d_gene: TRBD2; j_gene: TRBJ2-1; CDR3aa: CASSYQLAGSYNEQFF; CDR3nt: TGCGCCAGCAGCTACCAACTAGCGGGCTCCTACAATGAGCAGTTCTTC
abundance: once; v_gene: TRBV6-2/TRBV6-3; d_gene: TRBD2; j_gene: TRBJ2-1; CDR3aa: CASSYLPIAGGYNEQFF; CDR3nt: TGTGCCAGCAGTTACCTCCCTATAGCGGGGGGGTACAATGAGCAGTTCTTC
abundance: .; v_gene: TRBV5-1; d_gene: TRBD1; j_gene: TRBJ1-2; CDR3aa: CASSNGQGISYGYTF; CDR3nt: TGCGCCAGCAGCAACGGACAGGGGATTTCCTATGGCTACACCTTC
abundance: few; v_gene: TRBV5-8; d_gene: .; j_gene: TRBJ1-6; CDR3aa: CASSPEGGNSPLHF; CDR3nt: TGTGCCAGCAGCCCTGAGGGGGGGAATTCACCCCTCCACTTT
abundance: .; v_gene: TRBV7-2; d_gene: .; j_gene: TRBJ1-1; CDR3aa: CASSLEGVVSTEAFF; CDR3nt: TGTGCCAGCAGCTTAGAAGGGGTAGTTAGCACTGAAGCTTTCTTT
abundance: .; v_gene: TRBV18; d_gene: .; j_gene: TRBJ2-3; CDR3aa: CASSPPRVDTQYF; CDR3nt: TGTGCCAGCTCACCCCCCCGGGTGGATACGCAGTATTTT
abundance: .; v_gene: TRBV9; d_gene: .; j_gene: TRBJ1-3; CDR3aa: CASSVAAGLQDTIYF; CDR3nt: TGTGCCAGCAGCGTAGCTGCAGGGCTTCAGGACACCATATATTTT